This T cell receptor beta chain was identified in a study of breast tumors, draining lymph nodes, adjacent tissues (dated by TCRdb to the mid-2010s). General notes on the study: The study compared TCR beta repertoires across tumor, adjacent nontumor tissue and axillary lymph nodes from breast cancer patients. The study aimed to assess the relationships and possible T-cell exchange between tumor, surrounding tissue and draining lymph node repertoires in human breast cancer.

Lymph node samples were obtained from the axillary draining lymph nodes of breast cancer patients. The investigation overall reported the following: The conclusion that tumor T cells originate in lymph nodes was framed as consistent with a hypothesis rather than directly demonstrated. A scenario in which most tumor T cells derive from the lymph node and then expand within tumor tissue was judged to be consistent with the data. Tumor and nontumor tissue repertoires were found to be significantly more similar in luminal-like than in basal-like breast cancer. Tumor T-cell repertoires showed less diversity than lymph node repertoires and more diversity than nontumor tissue repertoires, and tumor T-cell repertoires showed preferential V and J gene usage.

The CDR3, cysteine through phenylalanine, is 12 amino acids long. The sequence is cut down to CDR3 DNA, 36 bases in frame from base 1. Taken from the germline V gene, the CDR1 and CDR2 loops are MNHNS and SASEGT. A distance of 15 bases separates the germline ends of V and J, which lose 5 bases and 11 bases respectively. TCRdb names Illumina HiSeq 2000 as the instrument used. TCR beta chain libraries were generated by multiplex PCR amplification. High-throughput sequencing was used to analyze the amplified TCR beta chain products. TCRdb cleaned the public reads at Q25 with fastp, built clones with MiXCR and kept in-frame beta chains. All rows with the same CDR3 protein become a single entry with the most common DNA and genes. This sample has more than 250,000 distinct CDR3 sequences in its table, and 30% to 35% of those were observed once. The biggest ten clones account for roughly 1.2% of the sample.

Turning to this clonotype: The antigen it binds to is not known. The record has no base qualities; no much larger clone is one base away.

Source material: axillary lymph node tissue. The receptor comes from a female donor with breast cancer. Some clones in this sample may be carry-over from other donors' samples. The chain is encoded by TRBV6-1 joined to TRBJ1-1, with the D segment identity uncertain. The sequenced DNA is TGTGCCAGCAGTCAAGAGGGCACGAGGGCTTTCTTT. This yields the protein CASSQEGTRAFF.